A selection of T cell receptor beta chains follows, all from one sample in a study of blood T cell repertoires in COVID-19. The data were produced by immunoSEQ multiplex PCR, yet TCRdb's version contains in-frame clones alone and is incomplete. The data show a few hundred thousand clones, approximately 81% seen once. Specimen: peripheral blood. Receptors were obtained from an elderly woman with acute or convalescent COVID-19. Both conserved end residues are part of each CDR3. D genes are given only for firm matches. Some rows mark clone size as missing; the rest say once, few, many or name a class of expanded clone.

V gene: TRBV18
J gene: TRBJ1-4
D gene: TRBD1
clone size: .
CDR3 protein: CASSPLTGGINEKLFF
CDR3 DNA: TGTGCCAGCTCACCACTGACAGGGGGTATCAATGAAAAACTGTTTTTT

V gene: TRBV5-5
J gene: TRBJ1-6
D gene: .
clone size: .
CDR3 protein: CASSFPGLNSPLHF
CDR3 DNA: TGTGCCAGCAGCTTTCCGGGTCTCAATTCACCCCTCCACTTT

V gene: TRBV2
J gene: TRBJ1-1
D gene: .
clone size: .
CDR3 protein: CASSESGLIAGTEAFF
CDR3 DNA: TGTGCCAGCAGTGAATCGGGTCTTATCGCGGGCACTGAAGCTTTCTTT

V gene: TRBV2
J gene: TRBJ1-2
D gene: TRBD1
clone size: .
CDR3 protein: CASSPGQGNSGYGYTF
CDR3 DNA: TGTGCCAGCAGTCCGGGACAGGGGAATTCGGGGTATGGCTACACCTTC

V gene: TRBV3-1/TRBV3-2
J gene: TRBJ1-3
D gene: TRBD1
clone size: .
CDR3 protein: CASSQWTGYGNTIYF
CDR3 DNA: TGTGCCAGCAGCCAATGGACAGGGTATGGAAACACCATATATTTT

V gene: TRBV4-1
J gene: TRBJ2-5
D gene: .
clone size: .
CDR3 protein: CASSQVTGSPETQYF
CDR3 DNA: TGCGCCAGCAGCCAGGTTACAGGGTCCCCAGAGACCCAGTACTTC

V gene: TRBV7-9
J gene: TRBJ2-2
D gene: .
clone size: .
CDR3 protein: CASSFEYTGELFF
CDR3 DNA: TGTGCCAGCAGCTTCGAGTACACCGGGGAGCTGTTTTTT

V gene: TRBV2
J gene: TRBJ2-1
D gene: .
clone size: .
CDR3 protein: CASILGGGEQFF
CDR3 DNA: TGTGCCAGCATCTTGGGAGGGGGGGAGCAGTTCTTC

V gene: TRBV3-1/TRBV3-2
J gene: TRBJ2-3
D gene: TRBD2
clone size: .
CDR3 protein: CASSQIAGASDTQYF
CDR3 DNA: TGTGCCAGCAGCCAGATAGCGGGAGCTTCAGATACGCAGTATTTT

V gene: TRBV19
J gene: TRBJ2-7
D gene: TRBD2
clone size: .
CDR3 protein: CASTLNLGGAYEQYF
CDR3 DNA: TGTGCCAGTACCCTAAACCTGGGGGGGGCCTACGAGCAGTACTTC

V gene: TRBV7-9
J gene: TRBJ1-4
D gene: TRBD1
clone size: .
CDR3 protein: CASSSGTDVGEKLFF
CDR3 DNA: TGTGCCAGCAGCTCTGGGACAGACGTGGGTGAAAAACTGTTTTTT

V gene: TRBV18
J gene: TRBJ1-4
D gene: TRBD1
clone size: .
CDR3 protein: CASSPSGQGAAGKLFF
CDR3 DNA: TGTGCCAGCTCACCATCCGGACAGGGGGCTGCTGGAAAACTGTTTTTT

V gene: TRBV7-2
J gene: TRBJ2-2
D gene: .
clone size: once
CDR3 protein: CASSPRTGNTGELFF
CDR3 DNA: TGTGCCAGCAGCCCTCGGACTGGGAACACCGGGGAGCTGTTTTTT

V gene: TRBV27
J gene: TRBJ1-2
D gene: .
clone size: few
CDR3 protein: CASSLRDGGGYGYTF
CDR3 DNA: TGTGCCAGCAGTCTCCGAGATGGAGGTGGCTATGGCTACACCTTC

V gene: TRBV6-6
J gene: TRBJ2-7
D gene: .
clone size: .
CDR3 protein: CASSYPSARGDYEQYF
CDR3 DNA: TGTGCCAGCAGTTACCCGTCGGCCAGGGGGGATTACGAGCAGTACTTC

V gene: TRBV5-1
J gene: TRBJ2-7
D gene: .
clone size: .
CDR3 protein: CASSIGTGWAYEQYF
CDR3 DNA: TGCGCCAGCAGTATTGGCACAGGGTGGGCCTACGAGCAGTACTTC

V gene: TRBV6-2/TRBV6-3
J gene: TRBJ1-2
D gene: TRBD1
clone size: few
CDR3 protein: CASSKTGGPLYGYTF
CDR3 DNA: TGTGCCAGCAGTAAGACAGGGGGCCCCCTCTATGGCTACACCTTC

V gene: TRBV27
J gene: TRBJ2-5
D gene: .
clone size: .
CDR3 protein: CASSLNSLGGETQYF
CDR3 DNA: TGTGCCAGCAGTTTGAACAGTCTTGGAGGGGAGACCCAGTACTTC

V gene: TRBV6-5
J gene: TRBJ1-5
D gene: TRBD1
clone size: .
CDR3 protein: CASSQDRGRQPQHF
CDR3 DNA: TGTGCCAGCAGCCAAGACAGGGGGCGTCAGCCCCAGCATTTT

V gene: TRBV5-1
J gene: TRBJ2-3
D gene: TRBD2
clone size: once
CDR3 protein: CASSLLAGAGDTQYF
CDR3 DNA: TGCGCCAGCAGCTTATTAGCGGGAGCTGGAGATACGCAGTATTTT

V gene: TRBV5-4
J gene: TRBJ1-2
D gene: TRBD1
clone size: .
CDR3 protein: CASSSETGSPRGYTF
CDR3 DNA: TGTGCCAGCAGCTCCGAGACAGGGTCCCCTAGAGGCTACACCTTC

V gene: TRBV7-9
J gene: TRBJ1-2
D gene: TRBD1
clone size: .
CDR3 protein: CASSLVQGAPYGYTF
CDR3 DNA: TGTGCCAGCAGCTTAGTGCAGGGGGCACCCTATGGCTACACCTTC

V gene: TRBV5-1
J gene: TRBJ2-7
D gene: TRBD2
clone size: .
CDR3 protein: CASRDLTGTSGSEQYF
CDR3 DNA: TGCGCCAGCAGGGACCTAACCGGGACTAGCGGGAGTGAGCAGTACTTC

V gene: TRBV11-3
J gene: TRBJ2-2
D gene: .
clone size: .
CDR3 protein: CASSLVNQGGTGELFF
CDR3 DNA: TGTGCCAGCAGCTTAGTAAATCAGGGAGGAACCGGGGAGCTGTTTTTT

V gene: TRBV3-1/TRBV3-2
J gene: TRBJ1-4
D gene: .
clone size: .
CDR3 protein: CASSQDRQGGNEKLFF
CDR3 DNA: TGTGCCAGCAGCCAAGATCGGCAGGGAGGTAATGAAAAACTGTTTTTT

V gene: TRBV6-2/TRBV6-3
J gene: TRBJ1-2
D gene: .
clone size: .
CDR3 protein: CASSLIQGGLGGYTF
CDR3 DNA: TGTGCCAGCAGTTTAATACAGGGCGGACTTGGCGGCTACACCTTC

V gene: TRBV10-2
J gene: TRBJ1-1
D gene: .
clone size: .
CDR3 protein: CASQIQTATEAFF
CDR3 DNA: TGCGCCAGCCAAATTCAGACAGCCACTGAAGCTTTCTTT

V gene: TRBV7-3
J gene: TRBJ2-2
D gene: .
clone size: .
CDR3 protein: CASSLNPAANTGELFF
CDR3 DNA: TGTGCCAGCAGCTTAAATCCGGCGGCGAACACCGGGGAGCTGTTTTTT

V gene: TRBV11-2
J gene: TRBJ1-1
D gene: TRBD1
clone size: .
CDR3 protein: CASSLGKGAWNTEAFF
CDR3 DNA: TGTGCCAGCAGCTTAGGAAAGGGGGCTTGGAACACTGAAGCTTTCTTT

V gene: TRBV9
J gene: TRBJ2-5
D gene: TRBD2
clone size: .
CDR3 protein: CATRQAGQKETQYF
CDR3 DNA: TGTGCCACACGACAAGCGGGGCAAAAAGAGACCCAGTACTTC

V gene: TRBV9
J gene: TRBJ1-1
D gene: .
clone size: .
CDR3 protein: CASSVSGVNTEAFF
CDR3 DNA: TGTGCCAGCAGCGTTTCGGGGGTGAACACTGAAGCTTTCTTT

V gene: TRBV15
J gene: TRBJ2-7
D gene: TRBD2
clone size: few
CDR3 protein: CATSRGTSDWDEQYF
CDR3 DNA: TGTGCCACCAGCCGCGGGACTAGCGATTGGGACGAGCAGTACTTC

V gene: TRBV5-5
J gene: TRBJ1-1
D gene: .
clone size: .
CDR3 protein: CASSLDVQGIQAFF
CDR3 DNA: TGTGCCAGCAGCTTGGATGTACAGGGTATACAAGCTTTCTTT

V gene: TRBV9
J gene: TRBJ2-7
D gene: .
clone size: once
CDR3 protein: CASSVVVTSGPRSYEQYF
CDR3 DNA: TGTGCCAGCAGCGTAGTAGTCACCAGCGGGCCTAGGTCCTACGAGCAGTACTTC

V gene: TRBV3-1/TRBV3-2
J gene: TRBJ2-3
D gene: TRBD2
clone size: .
CDR3 protein: CASSQGSASGRADTQYF
CDR3 DNA: TGTGCCAGCAGCCAAGGGTCGGCTAGCGGGAGGGCGGATACGCAGTATTTT

V gene: TRBV2
J gene: TRBJ2-1
D gene: .
clone size: .
CDR3 protein: CASSEASWNEQFF
CDR3 DNA: TGTGCCAGCAGTGAGGCTAGTTGGAATGAGCAGTTCTTC

V gene: TRBV5-1
J gene: TRBJ2-2
D gene: .
clone size: .
CDR3 protein: CASSLGGHNTGELFF
CDR3 DNA: TGCGCCAGCAGCTTGGGGGGACACAACACCGGGGAGCTGTTTTTT

V gene: TRBV7-8
J gene: TRBJ1-2
D gene: .
clone size: .
CDR3 protein: CASSLARREPYGYTF
CDR3 DNA: TGTGCCAGCAGCTTAGCGCGCAGGGAACCCTATGGCTACACCTTC

V gene: TRBV19
J gene: TRBJ1-2
D gene: .
clone size: .
CDR3 protein: CASSPPDSSGYTF
CDR3 DNA: TGTGCCAGTAGTCCACCGGACAGTTCTGGCTACACCTTC

V gene: TRBV30
J gene: TRBJ2-7
D gene: .
clone size: .
CDR3 protein: CAWIRGPPYEQYF
CDR3 DNA: TGTGCCTGGATCAGGGGACCCCCCTACGAGCAGTACTTC

V gene: TRBV2
J gene: TRBJ1-1
D gene: .
clone size: .
CDR3 protein: CASSYDRSTGEAFF
CDR3 DNA: TGTGCCAGCAGTTACGACAGGTCCACCGGTGAAGCTTTCTTT

V gene: TRBV10-1
J gene: TRBJ2-3
D gene: .
clone size: .
CDR3 protein: CASSPSRLSENTQYF
CDR3 DNA: TGCGCCAGCAGCCCATCTCGACTCTCCGAAAATACGCAGTATTTT

V gene: TRBV7-6
J gene: TRBJ2-3
D gene: .
clone size: .
CDR3 protein: CASSLEPVTFPGDTQYF
CDR3 DNA: TGTGCCAGCAGCTTAGAACCTGTAACCTTCCCGGGAGATACGCAGTATTTT

V gene: TRBV6-4
J gene: TRBJ1-5
D gene: .
clone size: .
CDR3 protein: CASSLLRGRSNQPQHF
CDR3 DNA: TGTGCCAGCAGTCTCCTTCGGGGTAGAAGCAATCAGCCCCAGCATTTT

V gene: TRBV28
J gene: TRBJ1-1
D gene: TRBD1
clone size: once
CDR3 protein: CASSSPPGQTNTEAFF
CDR3 DNA: TGTGCCAGCAGTTCCCCACCGGGACAGACGAACACTGAAGCTTTCTTT

V gene: TRBV27
J gene: TRBJ2-5
D gene: .
clone size: .
CDR3 protein: CASRRQETQYF
CDR3 DNA: TGTGCCAGCAGGCGACAAGAGACCCAGTACTTC

V gene: TRBV5-5
J gene: TRBJ1-2
D gene: TRBD1
clone size: once
CDR3 protein: CASSGGTGLYGYTF
CDR3 DNA: TGTGCCAGCAGCGGCGGGACAGGTCTCTATGGCTACACCTTC

V gene: TRBV30
J gene: TRBJ2-7
D gene: .
clone size: .
CDR3 protein: CAWSKRRGPGSYEQYF
CDR3 DNA: TGTGCCTGGAGTAAACGGAGGGGTCCCGGCTCCTACGAGCAGTACTTC

V gene: TRBV9
J gene: TRBJ2-3
D gene: TRBD2
clone size: .
CDR3 protein: CASSPAGVGRTDTQYF
CDR3 DNA: TGTGCCAGCAGCCCCGCGGGGGTAGGAAGGACAGATACGCAGTATTTT

V gene: TRBV30
J gene: TRBJ1-1
D gene: .
clone size: .
CDR3 protein: CAWTGVGGLNTEAFF
CDR3 DNA: TGTGCCTGGACTGGGGTAGGAGGCTTGAACACTGAAGCTTTCTTT

V gene: TRBV10-2
J gene: TRBJ1-5
D gene: .
clone size: .
CDR3 protein: CASSEGWSQPQHF
CDR3 DNA: TGCGCCAGCAGTGAGGGTTGGAGTCAGCCCCAGCATTTT